This TCR beta chain was profiled in a study of blood T cell repertoires in COVID-19 (dated by TCRdb to the early 2020s). Study-wide context: Samples from collaborators originated in the United States, Italy and Spain and spanned both the acute and convalescent phases of COVID-19. The prospective study material was composed of cDNA or gDNA derived from T cells, B-cell-depleted T cells, or PBMCs. Subjects who had been exposed to COVID-19, were actively infected with it, or had recovered from it provided the deeply sampled blood TCRbeta repertoires that made up the dataset. The repertoires were released in a freely available public database meant as a resource for research on the immune response to SARS-CoV-2. The samples were drawn from two sources: the first 160 participants of the ongoing ImmuneRACE study, and 1,000 to 1,500 subjects contributed by 6 global collaborators. A de-identified subject ID, COVID-19 status, age in years and sex were almost always included in the sample metadata. Where available, HLA class I and class II types were obtained from metadata supplied by the sample provider rather than from assay-based typing.

In the case of this clone: Its antigen is currently not known. The record has no base qualities; no much larger clone is one base away.

Here is what the overall study found, with its caveats: How much clinical and demographic metadata was included differed by source and by participant, and the metadata was provided uncurated.

For CDR1 and CDR2, the germline V gene lists KGHDR and SFDVKD. V and J are truncated by 4 bases and 1 base respectively, leaving an intervening sequence of 7 bases. The CDR3, from cysteine to phenylalanine, totals 15 residues. Only the CDR3 DNA stays, 45 bases, in frame from base 1. TCRbeta CDR3 regions were amplified from genomic DNA using the immunoSEQ Assay, a bias-controlled multiplex PCR. Per the authors' processing: The number of nucleated cells in each sample was estimated by amplification of reference gene primers within the assay. To quantify the absolute abundance of each unique TCRbeta CDR3 rearrangement, sequence reads were collapsed and filtered. For each sample, productive Simpson clonality was calculated as the square root of Simpson's diversity index over productive rearrangements. TCRdb took this table from immuneACCESS and kept in-frame rearrangements with V and J called. Such tables lack part of the clones; where checked against another copy, unresolved V genes explain under half of the gap, and the rest is unexplained. V, J and clone size derive from that table, while D and trimming were established from the DNA sequence. The sample records around 86,000 clones, 85% of which are singletons. Of the sample, roughly 37% is held by the ten largest clones.

Whole blood was collected in K2EDTA tubes by collaborating institutions according to the institutions' own protocols. For TCRbeta analysis, collaborator samples were shipped as frozen whole blood, as isolated PBMCs, or as DNA extracted from either sample type. The sample taken for sequencing was peripheral blood. The receptor was isolated from a man older than 75 with acute or convalescent COVID-19. The receptor chain draws on TRBV24-1 and TRBJ2-6; no D gene is confidently identified. The CDR3 loop reads CATSEKTSGANVLTF. The DNA sequence is TGTGCCACCAGTGAGAAAACTTCTGGGGCCAACGTCCTGACTTTC.